The following is a TCR beta chain sequence with its context. Its specificity is unknown. The treatment was: oral pan-JAK inhibitor, 5-10 mg twice daily. The sample originates from a study of CD8+ T cells in alopecia areata. Study information: Among treated patients, severity was scored by affected scalp area percentage. Notes on the study in general: The study found TCR sharing across patients less clear than in mice, possibly for HLA reasons. Higher clonality was seen in lesional scalp than in normal scalp, especially in alopecia totalis/universalis.

Following extraction, RNA underwent reverse transcription to cDNA, which served as the sequencing template. Here immunoSEQ multiplex PCR was the method, and the copy in TCRdb shows in-frame clones only, minus some. The sample records some 170,000 clones, roughly 50% being singletons. This CDR3 comprises 13 residues. Germline V gives CDR1 LGHNA, CDR2 YSLEER. The ends were cut back, 1 base at V and 0 bases at J, with 2 bases in the middle. The sequence derives from a human donor with alopecia areata. This sample comprised CD8+ T cells sorted from blood, obtained at week 24, from a patient treated with tofacitinib. The V gene is TRBV4-3, the J gene TRBJ2-3; the D is unclear. The CDR3 sequence is CASSQVSTDTQYF. Here the CDR3 DNA reads TGCGCCAGCAGCCAAGTGAGCACAGATACGCAGTATTTT.